This TCR beta chain was recovered during a study of T cells after yellow fever vaccination. Study-wide results and caveats: The study noted that FACS-sorted repertoires could contain abundant clonotypes contaminating from the bulk population. Clones that expanded after primary vaccination mostly reappeared after the booster (around 96% CD4, about 91% CD8). Few clonotypes appeared in both CD4 and CD8 compartments. By day 5 rather than day 15, the secondary response had peaked, though it was weaker.

TCRdb reanalysed the 5' RACE reads using MiXCR and keeps one entry per CDR3 protein. The sample records about 510,000 distinct CDR3 sequences, 21% being singletons. Notes on this clonotype: Its antigen is not identified.

With 5 bases removed from V and 5 bases from J, the gap between germline ends came to 12 bases. This CDR3 is built from 14 residues. Germline-derived CDR1 and CDR2 are MNHEY and SVGAGI. Sample: PBMCs, taken less than 25 days after the first yellow fever vaccination. This chain connects TRBV6-5 to TRBJ1-4, with TRBD1 as a possible D gene (5 bases). This clonotype was obtained from a man younger than 35 who received the YFV17D yellow fever vaccine. Written as DNA, the CDR3 is TGTGCCAGCAGTCGGGACGGCAGAAATGAAAAACTGTTTTTT. Its translation is CASSRDGRNEKLFF.